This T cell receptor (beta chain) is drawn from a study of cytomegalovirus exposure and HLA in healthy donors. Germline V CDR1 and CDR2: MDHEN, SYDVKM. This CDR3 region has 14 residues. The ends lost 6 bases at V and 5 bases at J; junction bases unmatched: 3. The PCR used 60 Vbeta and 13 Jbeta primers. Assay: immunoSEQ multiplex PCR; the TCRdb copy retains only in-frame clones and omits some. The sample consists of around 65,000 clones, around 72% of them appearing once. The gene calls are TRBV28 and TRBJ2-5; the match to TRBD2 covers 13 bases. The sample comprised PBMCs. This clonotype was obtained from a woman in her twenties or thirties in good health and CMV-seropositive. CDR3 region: CASRLTSGGETQYF. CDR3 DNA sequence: TGTGCCAGCAGACTGACTAGCGGGGGGGAGACCCAGTACTTC.